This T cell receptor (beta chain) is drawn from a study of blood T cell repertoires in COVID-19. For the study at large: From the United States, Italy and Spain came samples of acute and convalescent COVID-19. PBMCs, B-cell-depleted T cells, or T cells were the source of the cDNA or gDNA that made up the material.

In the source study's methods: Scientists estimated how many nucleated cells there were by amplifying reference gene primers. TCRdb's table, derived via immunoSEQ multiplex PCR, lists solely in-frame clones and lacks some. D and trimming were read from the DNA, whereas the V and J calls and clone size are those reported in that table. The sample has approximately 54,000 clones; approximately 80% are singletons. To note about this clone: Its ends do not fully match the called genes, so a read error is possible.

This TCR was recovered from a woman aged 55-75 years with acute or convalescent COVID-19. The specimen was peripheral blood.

The CDR3 DNA is TGTGCTAGCAGCTTAGGCCGGGGGAGCCCCTACAATGAGCAGTTCTTC. Translated: CASSLGRGSPYNEQFF. The chain is built from TRBV7-7 and TRBJ2-1; tentatively, D is TRBD2 (6 bases). Germline V gene sequence: CDR1 SSHAT, CDR2 FNYEAQ (reference sequence). The CDR3 sequence is 16 residues long.